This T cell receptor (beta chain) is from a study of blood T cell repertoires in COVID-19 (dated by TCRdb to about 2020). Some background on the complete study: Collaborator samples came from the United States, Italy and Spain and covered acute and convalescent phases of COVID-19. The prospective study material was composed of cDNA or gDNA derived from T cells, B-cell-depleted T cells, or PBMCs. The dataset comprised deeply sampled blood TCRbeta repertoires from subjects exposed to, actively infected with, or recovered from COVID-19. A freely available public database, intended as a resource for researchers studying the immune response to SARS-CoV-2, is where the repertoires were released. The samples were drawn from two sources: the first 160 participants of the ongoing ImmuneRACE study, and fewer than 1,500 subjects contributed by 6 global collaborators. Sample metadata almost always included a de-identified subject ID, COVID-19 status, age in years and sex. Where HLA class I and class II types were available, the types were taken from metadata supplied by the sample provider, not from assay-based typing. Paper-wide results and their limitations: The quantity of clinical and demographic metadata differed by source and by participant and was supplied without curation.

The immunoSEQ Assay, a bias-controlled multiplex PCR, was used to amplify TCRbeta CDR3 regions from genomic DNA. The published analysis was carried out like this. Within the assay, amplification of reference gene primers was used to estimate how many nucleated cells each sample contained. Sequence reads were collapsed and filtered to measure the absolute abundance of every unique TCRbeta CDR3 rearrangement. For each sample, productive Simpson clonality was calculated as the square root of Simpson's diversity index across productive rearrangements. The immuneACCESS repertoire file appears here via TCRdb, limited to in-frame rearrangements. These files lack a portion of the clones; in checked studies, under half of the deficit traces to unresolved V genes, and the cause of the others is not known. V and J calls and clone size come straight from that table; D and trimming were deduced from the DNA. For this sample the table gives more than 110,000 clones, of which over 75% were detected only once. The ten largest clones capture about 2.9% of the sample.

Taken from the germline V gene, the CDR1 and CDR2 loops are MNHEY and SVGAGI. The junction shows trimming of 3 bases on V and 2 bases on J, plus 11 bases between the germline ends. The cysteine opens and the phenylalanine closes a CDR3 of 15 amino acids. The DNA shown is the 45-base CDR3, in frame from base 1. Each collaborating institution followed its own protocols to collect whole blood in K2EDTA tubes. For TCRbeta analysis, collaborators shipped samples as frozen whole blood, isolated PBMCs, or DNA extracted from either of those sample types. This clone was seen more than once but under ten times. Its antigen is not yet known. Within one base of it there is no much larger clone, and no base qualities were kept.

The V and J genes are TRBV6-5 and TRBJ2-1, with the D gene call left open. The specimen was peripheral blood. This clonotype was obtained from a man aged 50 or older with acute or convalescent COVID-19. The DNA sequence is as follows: TGTGCCAGCAGTTATGGCCCCTCGACCTACAATGAGCAGTTCTTC. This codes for CASSYGPSTYNEQFF.